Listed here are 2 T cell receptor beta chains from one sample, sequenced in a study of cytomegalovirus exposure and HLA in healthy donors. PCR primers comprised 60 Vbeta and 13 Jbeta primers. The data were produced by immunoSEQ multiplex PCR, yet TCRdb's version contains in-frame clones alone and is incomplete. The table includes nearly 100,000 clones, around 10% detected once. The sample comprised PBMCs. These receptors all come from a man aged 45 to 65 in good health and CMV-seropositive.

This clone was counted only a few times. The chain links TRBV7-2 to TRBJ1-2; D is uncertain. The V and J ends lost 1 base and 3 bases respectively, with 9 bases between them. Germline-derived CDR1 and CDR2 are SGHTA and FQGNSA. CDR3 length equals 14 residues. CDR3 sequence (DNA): TGTGCCAGCAGCTTAGGGGTACTATACTATGGCTACACCTTC. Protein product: CASSLGVLYYGYTF. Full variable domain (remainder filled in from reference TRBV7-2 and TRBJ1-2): GAGVSQSPSNKVTEKGKDVELRCDPISGHTALYWYRQSLGQGLEFLIYFQGNSAPDKSGLPSDRFSAERTGGSVSTLTIQRTQQEDSAVYLCASSLGVLYYGYTFGSGTRLTVV.

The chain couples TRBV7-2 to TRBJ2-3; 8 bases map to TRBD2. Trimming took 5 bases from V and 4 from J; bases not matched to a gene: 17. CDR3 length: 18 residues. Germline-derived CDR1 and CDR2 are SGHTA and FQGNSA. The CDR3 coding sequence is TGTGCCAGCAGCCTATGGGGGGGTTTAGCGGGAACCGCAGATACGCAGTATTTT. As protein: CASSLWGGLAGTADTQYF.